One sample yielded the 24 T cell receptor beta chains listed below, sequenced in a study of T cell clonotyping in hematopoietic cell transplantation. The time point denotes: recipient sample about 28 days before transplant, after cytoreduction. TCRdb's copy holds only in-frame clones and misses some; the assay was immunoSEQ multiplex PCR. The sample has around 28,000 clones, roughly 91% seen once; the top ten hold around 2.1%. This sample comprised peripheral blood mononuclear cells, obtained before stem cell transplant. These receptors all come from a man aged 50 to 59 with acute myeloid leukemia. Some clones in this sample may be carry-over from other donors' samples.

This chain joins TRBV9 and TRBJ2-3; 9 positions match TRBD2. V lost 0 bases and J lost 7; bases outside the gene matches: 9. Per germline, CDR1 SGDLS and CDR2 YYNGEE. The CDR3 consists of 16 residues. The CDR3 bases are TGTGCCAGCAGCGTAGATGGCGGGAGGGCCGCAAATACGCAGTATTTT. It is translated as CASSVDGGRAANTQYF.

V and J are TRBV25-1 and TRBJ2-1, with D possibly being TRBD1 (6 bases). Trimming cost V 9 bases and J 9 bases, with 18 bases left between them. Germline V gene sequence: CDR1 MGHDK, CDR2 SYGVNS. CDR3 size: 13 residues. The CDR3 spells CASALQGTGEQFF. The DNA for the CDR3 is TGTGCCAGTGCCCTACAGGGAACTGGTGAGCAGTTCTTC. The full variable domain, with the rest looked up from reference TRBV25-1 and TRBJ2-1, is EADIYQTPRYLVIGTGKKITLECSQTMGHDKMYWYQQDPGMELHLIHYSYGVNSTEKGDLSSESTVSRIRTEHFPLTLESARPSHTSQYLCASALQGTGEQFFGPGTRLTVL.

This chain connects TRBV29-1 to TRBJ1-2, with 9 positions matching TRBD1. J lost 4 bases, V lost 6 bases, and 12 bases had no gene match. This CDR3 has 15 amino acids. In germline, CDR1 is SQVTM, CDR2 ANQGSEA. CDR3 loop: CSVAARDRASYGYTF. DNA of the CDR3: TGCAGCGTAGCAGCTAGGGACAGGGCCTCCTATGGCTACACCTTC.

The chain joins TRBV4-1 to TRBJ2-7, with 13 positions matching TRBD2. CDR1 and CDR2 (germline): MGHRA, YSYEKL. This CDR3 has 15 residues. V gave up 4 bases and J gave up 1 base; unmatched junction bases: 1. CDR3 coding DNA: TGCGCCAGCAGCCTGGGACTAGCGGGATCCTACGAGCAGTACTTC. Translating gives CASSLGLAGSYEQYF.

This rearrangement joins TRBV30 to TRBJ1-5; TRBD1 might be the D (6 bases). This CDR3 contains 15 residues. Germline V gives CDR1 GTSNPN, CDR2 SVGIG (reference sequence). V lost 1 base to trimming and J lost 2 bases, with 12 bases between them. CDR3 coding DNA: TGTGCCTGGAGTGGGGGACACGAGGGCAATCAGCCCCAGCATTTT. It translates to CAWSGGHEGNQPQHF.

This clone has just a few counts. The V call is TRBV21-1, the J call TRBJ1-1. TRBV21-1 is a known pseudogene. The CDR3 is 16 amino acids. The DNA of the CDR3 is TGTGCCAGCAGCAAAGGAGTAGGGGACTCGAACACTGAAGCTTTCTTT. Its protein product is CASSKGVGDSNTEAFF.

The genes are TRBV7-2 and TRBJ2-2; TRBD2 agrees at 9 bases. CDR3 size: 15 residues. Germline V gene sequence: CDR1 SGHTA, CDR2 FQGNSA. V trimming: 5 bases; J trimming: 2 bases; junction bases outside the gene matches: 3. CDR3 coding DNA: TGTGCCAGCAGCGGCGGGACTAGCAACACCGGGGAGCTGTTTTTT. Amino acid sequence: CASSGGTSNTGELFF. The full variable domain, rest sourced from reference TRBV7-2 and TRBJ2-2, is GAGVSQSPSNKVTEKGKDVELRCDPISGHTALYWYRQSLGQGLEFLIYFQGNSAPDKSGLPSDRFSAERTGGSVSTLTIQRTQQEDSAVYLCASSGGTSNTGELFFGEGSRLTVL.

V gene TRBV6-5 combines with J gene TRBJ2-5; D is unresolved. The CDR3 is 14 residues long. Trimming shortened V by 4 bases and J by 1 base, and 10 bases separated the two germline ends. CDR1 and CDR2 from the germline V gene are MNHEY and SVGAGI. In DNA form, the CDR3 reads TGTGCCAGCAGTTCCCACAGTTCCCAAGAGACCCAGTACTTC. Protein: CASSSHSSQETQYF.

This chain connects TRBV30 to TRBJ2-1; 7 bases map to TRBD2. CDR1 GTSNPN and CDR2 SVGIG come from the germline V gene (reference sequence). Trimming cost V 3 bases and J 0 bases; bases outside gene matches: 11. The CDR3 consists of 17 residues. The CDR3 DNA reads as TGTGCCTGGAGGTGGAGCGGGGATTGGATCTCCTACAATGAGCAGTTCTTC. Translation: CAWRWSGDWISYNEQFF.

The chain couples TRBV6-6 to TRBJ2-5, with D unresolved. CDR3 length: 16 residues. CDR1 and CDR2 (germline): MNHNY, SVGAGI (reference sequence). Trimming cost V 0 bases and J 1 base, with 12 bases left between them. The CDR3 protein is CASSYSKGRVQETQYF. CDR3 bases: TGTGCCAGCAGTTACTCAAAAGGGCGTGTCCAAGAGACCCAGTACTTC.

CDR3 in DNA: TGTGCCAGCAGCTTCCAGGGGGCGCCTTCAGATACGCAGTATTTT. Translating it yields CASSFQGAPSDTQYF. The chain employs TRBV7-2 and TRBJ2-3; 8 bases line up with TRBD1. CDR3 size: 15 residues. The V segment lost 3 bases and the J segment 4 bases; nucleotides outside the gene matches: 6. The germline V gene encodes CDR1 SGHTA and CDR2 FQGNSA.

The chain uses TRBV10-2 and TRBJ1-2, with D possibly TRBD1 on 5 matching bases. CDR1 WSHSY and CDR2 SAAADI come from the germline V gene. This CDR3 contains 13 residues. V shed 3 bases and J shed 14 bases, with 19 bases lying between them. CDR3 sequence (DNA): TGCGCCAGCAGTGAAACCACCCAGGGCCCTACGACCTTC. Its protein product is CASSETTQGPTTF.

The chain has TRBV5-1 and TRBJ1-1; D gene ambiguous. Germline CDR1 reads SGHRS; CDR2 reads YFSETQ. V lost 4 bases, J lost 6 bases, and 19 bases lay in between. There are 15 residues in the CDR3. The CDR3 bases are TGCGCCAGCAGCCCGCCGACAACTGAAAGGGCTGAAGCTTTCTTT. Translating gives CASSPPTTERAEAFF.

The rearrangement links TRBV10-3 to TRBJ2-1, with 11 bases fitting TRBD2. Germline V gives CDR1 ENHRY, CDR2 SYGVKD. V shed 9 bases, J shed 5 bases, and the junction held 3 bases outside the gene matches. This CDR3 has 13 residues. CDR3 protein: CAMGSGRDNEQFF. The CDR3 DNA is TGTGCCATGGGTAGCGGGAGGGACAATGAGCAGTTCTTC.

The chain employs TRBV6-5 and TRBJ1-6; TRBD1 aligns across 7 bases. Trimming at V came to 6 bases and at J to 9 bases, leaving 8 bases not matched to a gene. From germline, CDR1 is MNHEY and CDR2 SVGAGI. The length of the CDR3 is 14 residues. The CDR3 DNA sequence: TGTGCCAGCAGGGACCCGACAGGGCTTTCACCCCTCCACTTT. Translating it yields CASRDPTGLSPLHF.

This clone occurred a few times. In DNA form, the CDR3 reads TGTGCCACCAGCAGAGCCCAGGGAGCCGAGCAGTACTTC. It codes for CATSRAQGAEQYF. The chain links TRBV15 to TRBJ2-7, with D tentatively TRBD1 or TRBD2 (5 bases each). Looked up from germline, CDR1 is LNHNV and CDR2 is YYDKDF (reference sequence). V lost 1 base to trimming and J lost 6 bases, with 10 bases between them. The length of the CDR3 is 13 residues.

This rearrangement joins TRBV28 to TRBJ1-4; 9 bases fit TRBD1. The V and J ends lost 5 bases and 7 bases, in that order; junction bases with no gene match: 8. CDR1 and CDR2 (germline): MDHEN, SYDVKM. The CDR3 has 15 amino acids. The CDR3 DNA follows: TGTGCCAGCAGTCCACAGACAGGGGGGACTGAAAAACTGTTTTTT. As protein: CASSPQTGGTEKLFF.

This rearrangement joins TRBV28 to TRBJ1-1; D might be TRBD1 (6 bases). Germline V gene sequence: CDR1 MDHEN, CDR2 SYDVKM. The CDR3 covers 14 residues. The ends were cut back, 5 bases at V and 1 base at J, with 11 bases in the middle. CDR3 sequence reads: CASSISTGNTEAFF. As DNA, the CDR3 is TGTGCCAGCAGTATCTCGACAGGGAACACTGAAGCTTTCTTT.

This sequence joins TRBV28 and TRBJ2-3; D perhaps matches TRBD2 (5 bases). Trimming pared 3 bases from V and 4 bases from J, leaving 14 bases between. The germline CDR1 and CDR2 sequences are MDHEN and SYDVKM. This CDR3 has 15 residues. CDR3: CASSFLGYGADTQYF. The CDR3 DNA sequence: TGTGCCAGCAGTTTTTTGGGGTACGGGGCAGATACGCAGTATTTT.

This sequence joins TRBV11-2 and TRBJ2-7; D remains ambiguous. Germline CDR1 reads SGHAT; CDR2 reads FQNNGV. The V end was cut by 1 base, the J end by 3 bases, with 10 bases between. This CDR3 has 14 amino acids. For the CDR3, the DNA is TGTGCCAGCAGCTTAGGTGTCATGAGCTACGAGCAGTACTTC. It encodes CASSLGVMSYEQYF.

V usage is TRBV23-1 and J usage is TRBJ2-1; D is undetermined. TRBV23-1 carries the ORF label, with uncertain function. The CDR3 runs to 15 residues. Trimming left V 1 base short and J 4 bases short, with 11 bases between. This chain's CDR3 is CASSQFFIPYNEQFF. CDR3 in DNA: TGCGCCAGCAGTCAATTCTTCATACCTTACAATGAGCAGTTCTTC.

The chain carries TRBV4-3 and TRBJ2-5, with 8 bases matching TRBD2. V trimming: 1 base; J trimming: 4 bases; junction bases outside the gene matches: 5. This CDR3 comprises 15 residues. The germline V gene encodes CDR1 LGHNA and CDR2 YSLEER. CDR3 DNA sequence: TGCGCCAGCAGCCAAGGGAGGCTAGCGGGAGAGACCCAGTACTTC. This codes for CASSQGRLAGETQYF.

The chain uses TRBV5-8 and TRBJ2-3, with D unclear. This CDR3 region has 12 residues. Deletions cut 2 bases from V and 5 bases from J, with 6 bases between. Germline assignment: CDR1 SGHTS and CDR2 YDEGEE. CDR3 loop: CASSLSGDTQYF. CDR3 DNA: TGTGCCAGCAGCTTAAGTGGAGATACGCAGTATTTT.

The chain links TRBV6-5 to TRBJ2-7; D might be TRBD2 (5 bases). The CDR3 is made up of 13 amino acids. Trimming shortened V by 6 bases and J by 3 bases, and 12 bases separated the two germline ends. Per germline, CDR1 MNHEY and CDR2 SVGAGI. This CDR3 reads CASSRTGIYEQYF. CDR3 DNA: TGTGCCAGCAGCCGGACGGGGATCTACGAGCAGTACTTC.